These 21 T cell receptor beta chains originate from one sample sequenced in a study of blood T cell repertoires in COVID-19. The data were produced by immunoSEQ multiplex PCR, yet TCRdb's version contains in-frame clones alone and is incomplete. Of around 110,000 clones in the sample, 75% to 90% were seen once. The specimen was peripheral blood. The source of these receptors is a woman aged 70-85 years with acute or convalescent COVID-19.

This clone was counted a single time. The chain employs TRBV14 and TRBJ1-1, with D uncertain. The CDR3 loop spans 14 amino acids. CDR1 is SGHDN, CDR2 FVKESK, per germline. Trimming left V 4 bases short and J 2 bases short, with 11 bases between. The CDR3: CASSPLSTNTEAFF. The DNA of the CDR3 is TGTGCCAGCAGCCCGCTGAGTACTAACACTGAAGCTTTCTTT.

The V call is TRBV3-1 (or the pseudogene TRBV3-2), the J call TRBJ1-3, with D maybe TRBD1 (6 bases). Germline CDR1 is LGHDT and CDR2 is YNNKEL (reference sequence). V was clipped by 1 base and J by 1 base, with 8 bases between them. This CDR3 has 15 amino acids. The CDR3 DNA follows: TGTGCCAGCAGCCAAGGAACAGGGTCTGGAAACACCATATATTTT. As protein: CASSQGTGSGNTIYF.

V gene TRBV19 combines with J gene TRBJ2-7, with TRBD1 identical over 12 bases. The CDR3 loop spans 16 amino acids. The germline gives CDR1 LNHDA, CDR2 SQIVND (reference sequence). V lost 0 bases, J lost 12 bases, and 12 bases stayed unmatched. The CDR3 reads CASSIDGDRGLGGLYF. The DNA for the CDR3 is TGTGCCAGTAGTATAGATGGGGACAGGGGGCTCGGGGGACTGTACTTC.

This clone was counted once. This sequence joins TRBV3-1 (or the pseudogene TRBV3-2) and TRBJ2-3; 12 bases are shared with TRBD2. J lost 0 bases, V lost 4 bases, and 8 bases had no gene match. Germline lookup yields CDR1 LGHDT and CDR2 YNNKEL (reference sequence). This CDR3 contains 18 residues. The DNA for the CDR3 is TGTGCCAGCAGCCCGACTAGCGGGGGTATCGTAAGCACAGATACGCAGTATTTT. Translated, it gives CASSPTSGGIVSTDTQYF.

CDR3 sequence (DNA): TGTGCCAGCAGCTGGGTCGGGAGGAGCGGGGAGCTGTTTTTT. It encodes CASSWVGRSGELFF. The chain joins TRBV5-6 to TRBJ2-2, with 7 bases aligning to TRBD2. After removal of 3 bases from V and 7 bases from J, the junction contained 6 bases not matched to a gene. This CDR3 is 14 amino acids long. Germline lookup yields CDR1 SGHDT and CDR2 YYEEEE.

This sequence joins TRBV19 and TRBJ2-5; TRBD2 aligns across 8 bases. The CDR3 has 15 residues. CDR1 is LNHDA, CDR2 SQIVND, per germline (reference sequence). V lost 4 bases to trimming and J lost 4 bases; unmatched junction nucleotides: 8. The CDR3 protein is CASSTGGTRGETQYF. The CDR3 bases are TGTGCCAGTAGTACTGGAGGGACTAGAGGAGAGACCCAGTACTTC.

The chain recombines TRBV7-8 with TRBJ2-3; D might be TRBD2 (5 bases). CDR1 and CDR2 from the germline V gene are SGHVS and FQNEAQ. Trimming cost V 0 bases and J 1 base, with 11 bases left between them. CDR3 length equals 16 residues. The CDR3 loop reads CASSLAAGRGTDTQYF. The DNA of the CDR3 is TGTGCCAGCAGCTTAGCGGCGGGCCGAGGCACAGATACGCAGTATTTT.

The V gene is TRBV27, the J gene TRBJ2-4; 7 bases line up with TRBD1. CDR1 MNHEY and CDR2 SMNVEV come from the germline V gene (reference sequence). The CDR3 totals 18 residues. The V gene end was trimmed by 4 bases and the J gene end by 0 bases; junction bases not matched to a gene: 12. The CDR3 loop reads CASSSLTGPLLAKNIQYF. The CDR3, as DNA: TGTGCCAGCAGTTCCTTGACAGGGCCACTCTTAGCCAAAAACATTCAGTACTTC.

The chain uses TRBV5-1 and TRBJ1-1; no clear D. V was trimmed by 0 bases and J by 1 base, leaving 10 bases between them. The CDR3 consists of 15 residues. Germline V lookup: CDR1 SGHRS, CDR2 YFSETQ. DNA for the CDR3: TGCGCCAGCAGCTTGGCCGGAGGTGCGAACACTGAAGCTTTCTTT. Translated: CASSLAGGANTEAFF.

The V and J genes are TRBV20-1 and TRBJ2-1; tentative D call: TRBD2 (7 bases). Trimming pared 3 bases from V and 0 bases from J, leaving 18 bases between. CDR1 DFQATT and CDR2 SNEGSKA come from the germline V gene (reference sequence). This CDR3 is built from 17 residues. The CDR3 reads CSASRAGALSSYNEQFF. The CDR3 coding sequence is TGCAGTGCTAGTAGGGCGGGGGCCCTCAGCTCCTACAATGAGCAGTTCTTC.

The V and J genes are TRBV5-8 and TRBJ1-5; 8 bases fit TRBD1. Germline values: CDR1 SGHTS, CDR2 YDEGEE. The CDR3 sequence is 15 residues long. V lost 4 bases to trimming and J lost 5 bases; unmatched junction nucleotides: 8. CDR3 bases: TGTGCCAGCAGCGAGATGGACAGGGCGGATCAGCCCCAGCATTTT. Translating gives CASSEMDRADQPQHF.

The CDR3 protein is CASSQAGLAGGATDTQYF. In nucleotides, the CDR3 is TGTGCCAGCAGCCAAGCGGGACTAGCGGGAGGAGCCACAGATACGCAGTATTTT. V and J are TRBV3-1 (or the pseudogene TRBV3-2) and TRBJ2-3, with TRBD2 identical over 15 bases. Trimming removed 1 base from V and 2 bases from J; junction bases left unmatched: 4. The CDR3 runs to 18 residues. CDR1 is LGHDT and CDR2 is YNNKEL in the germline V gene (reference sequence).

This chain uses TRBV9 with TRBJ2-3, with TRBD2 matching over 8 bases. The CDR3 extends over 16 amino acids. Losses at the gene ends were 0 bases for V and 0 bases for J; bases not matched to a gene: 3. Germline V gene sequence: CDR1 SGDLS, CDR2 YYNGEE. In nucleotides, the CDR3 is TGTGCCAGCAGCGTAGCAAGCGGGGGAAGCACAGATACGCAGTATTTT. It encodes CASSVASGGSTDTQYF. The entire variable domain, with the rest obtained from reference TRBV9 and TRBJ2-3, is as follows: DSGVTQTPKHLITATGQRVTLRCSPRSGDLSVYWYQQSLDQGLQFLIQYYNGEERAKGNILERFSAQQFPDLHSELNLSSLELGDSALYFCASSVASGGSTDTQYFGPGTRLTVL.

CDR3 sequence: CASSITSRRRNEKLFF. CDR3 in DNA: TGTGCCAGCAGTATAACCTCCCGGAGGAGAAATGAAAAACTGTTTTTT. The V and J genes are TRBV28 and TRBJ1-4; no definite D call. Germline CDR1 reads MDHEN; CDR2 reads SYDVKM. This CDR3 has 16 amino acids. The V end lost 5 bases, the J end lost 5 bases, and 18 bases lay between the germline ends.

The chain is built from TRBV19 and TRBJ2-2; 11 bases line up with TRBD2. The J segment lost 3 bases and the V segment lost 9 bases, leaving 3 bases of the junction unmatched. The CDR3 is 14 amino acids. CDR1 is LNHDA, CDR2 SQIVND, per germline (reference sequence). CDR3 nucleotide sequence: TGTGCCAGCAAACTAGCGGGAGACACCGGGGAGCTGTTTTTT. It specifies CASKLAGDTGELFF.

This clone was counted a few times. The rearrangement links TRBV28 to TRBJ2-3; the D gene is possibly TRBD2 (5 bases). V dropped 5 bases and J dropped 3 bases, with 15 bases sitting between them. The CDR3 covers 15 residues. From germline, CDR1 is MDHEN and CDR2 SYDVKM. The chain's CDR3 is CASSPPTPGTDTQYF. The CDR3 DNA follows: TGTGCCAGCAGTCCGCCGACTCCGGGGACAGATACGCAGTATTTT.

The gene calls are TRBV5-1 and TRBJ1-1; no reliable D call. Germline assignment: CDR1 SGHRS and CDR2 YFSETQ. CDR3 length: 15 residues. V was pared by 0 bases and J by 2 bases, with 11 bases between. Here the CDR3 DNA reads TGCGCCAGCAGCTTGGCCGTTGCGGGTAACACTGAAGCTTTCTTT. It translates to CASSLAVAGNTEAFF.

The V gene is TRBV18, the J gene TRBJ1-5; D possibly corresponds to TRBD1 (6 bases). The CDR3 runs 15 residues. Trimming pared 4 bases from V and 0 bases from J, leaving 10 bases between. CDR1 KGHSH and CDR2 LQKENI come from the germline V gene. Here the CDR3 reads CASSRTALSNQPQHF. The CDR3 DNA reads TGTGCCAGCTCACGGACAGCACTTAGCAATCAGCCCCAGCATTTT.

The chain employs TRBV18 and TRBJ1-4, with D possibly matching TRBD1 (5 bases). The V gene lost 4 bases and the J gene lost 0 bases, with 6 bases spanning the gap. The CDR3 is 14 amino acids. Germline V CDR1 and CDR2: KGHSH, LQKENI. The chain's CDR3 is CASSQGTTNEKLFF. The CDR3 nucleotides read TGTGCCAGCTCACAGGGGACAACTAATGAAAAACTGTTTTTT.

The sample holds one count of this clone. This chain uses TRBV28 with TRBJ1-2; the match to TRBD1 covers 8 bases. The CDR3 is made up of 12 amino acids. V shed 6 bases and J 8 bases; nucleotides not matched to a gene: 5. From germline, CDR1 is MDHEN and CDR2 SYDVKM. The CDR3 DNA reads TGTGCCAGCAGGACTCCAGGGGGCGGCTACACCTTC. It encodes CASRTPGGGYTF.

The J gene is TRBJ2-3, the V gene TRBV19, with TRBD2 identical over 15 bases. The V segment lost 4 bases and the J segment 3 bases; nucleotides outside the gene matches: 2. The CDR3 covers 16 residues. Germline assignment: CDR1 LNHDA and CDR2 SQIVND (reference sequence). The CDR3 sequence is CASSRTSGGVTDTQYF. The CDR3 DNA reads TGTGCCAGTAGTAGGACTAGCGGGGGGGTGACAGATACGCAGTATTTT.